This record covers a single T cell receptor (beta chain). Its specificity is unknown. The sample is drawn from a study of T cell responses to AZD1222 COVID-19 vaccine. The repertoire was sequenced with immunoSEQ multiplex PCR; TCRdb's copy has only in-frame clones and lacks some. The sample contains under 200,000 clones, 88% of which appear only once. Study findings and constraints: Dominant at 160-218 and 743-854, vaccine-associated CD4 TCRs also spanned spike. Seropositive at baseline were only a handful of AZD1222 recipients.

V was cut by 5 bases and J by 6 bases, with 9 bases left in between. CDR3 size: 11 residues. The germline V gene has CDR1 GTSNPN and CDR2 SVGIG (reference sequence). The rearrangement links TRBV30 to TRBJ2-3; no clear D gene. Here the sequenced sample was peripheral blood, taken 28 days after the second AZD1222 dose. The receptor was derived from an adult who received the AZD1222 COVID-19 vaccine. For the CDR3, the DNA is TGTGCCTGGGGATTACGGGATACGCAGTATTTT. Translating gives CAWGLRDTQYF.